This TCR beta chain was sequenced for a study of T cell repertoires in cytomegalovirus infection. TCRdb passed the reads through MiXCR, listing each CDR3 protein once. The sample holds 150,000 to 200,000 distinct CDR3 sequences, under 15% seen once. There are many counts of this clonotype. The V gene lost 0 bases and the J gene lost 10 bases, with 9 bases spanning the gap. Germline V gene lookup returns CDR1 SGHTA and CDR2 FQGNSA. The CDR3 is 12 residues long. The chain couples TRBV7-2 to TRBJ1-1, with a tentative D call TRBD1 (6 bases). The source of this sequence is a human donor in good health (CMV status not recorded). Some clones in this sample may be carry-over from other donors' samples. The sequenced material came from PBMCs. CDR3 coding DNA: TGTGCCAGCAGCTTAGCGGGAGGGGGAGCTTTCTTT. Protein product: CASSLAGGGAFF. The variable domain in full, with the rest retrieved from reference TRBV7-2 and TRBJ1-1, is GAGVSQSPSNKVTEKGKDVELRCDPISGHTALYWYRQSLGQGLEFLIYFQGNSAPDKSGLPSDRFSAERTGGSVSTLTIQRTQQEDSAVYLCASSLAGGGAFFGQGTRLTVV.